This TCR beta chain was identified during a study of PD-1 blockade in classical Hodgkin lymphoma. In the study overall: Patients were treated with nivolumab at 3 mg/kg, and this was given intravenously every 2 weeks. Study conclusions and caveats: The diversity seen at baseline in complete responders resembled that of newly diagnosed patients.

About this clone: Its cognate antigen is unknown.

Assay: immunoSEQ multiplex PCR; the TCRdb copy retains only in-frame clones and omits some. This table holds about 84,000 clones, approximately 88% found once. CDR3 length: 16 amino acids. Germline V gives CDR1 SGHAT, CDR2 FQNNGV. J was trimmed by 2 bases and V by 4 bases; bases with no gene match: 8. In every patient, relapse followed autologous stem cell transplantation, while exposure to brentuximab vedotin differed. This chain links TRBV11-2 with TRBJ2-5, with TRBD2 matching over 9 bases. This TCR came from a human donor with classical Hodgkin lymphoma. This sample comprised peripheral blood mononuclear cells (PBMCs), obtained at baseline. CDR3 protein: CASSSRLAGPQETQYF. Written as DNA, the CDR3 is TGTGCCAGCAGCTCCCGGCTAGCGGGGCCGCAAGAGACCCAGTACTTC.